Listed here are 18 T cell receptor beta chains from one sample, sequenced in a study of identical twins. From the 5' RACE reads, TCRdb called clonotypes with MiXCR, one entry per CDR3 protein. The sample holds roughly 540,000 distinct CDR3 sequences, 20% to 25% seen once. A further study also used this sample, focusing on T cells expressing NK-cell markers.

Source material: CD4+ T cells sorted from blood. These receptors were collected from a woman younger than 35 in good health.

This clonotype was seen a handful of times. This chain uses TRBV18 with TRBJ1-4; TRBD1 agrees at 9 bases. The CDR3 runs to 14 residues. Germline loops: CDR1 KGHSH, CDR2 LQKENI. The trim removed 3 bases at V and 6 bases at J, leaving 2 bases unmatched. CDR3: CASSPRTGDEKLFF. The DNA of the CDR3 is TGTGCCAGCTCACCCAGGACAGGGGATGAAAAACTGTTTTTT. Filled out from reference TRBV18 and TRBJ1-4, the complete variable domain reads NAGVMQNPRHLVRRRGQEARLRCSPMKGHSHVYWYRQLPEEGLKFMVYLQKENIIDESGMPKERFSAEFPKEGPSILRIQQVVRGDSAAYFCASSPRTGDEKLFFGSGTQLSVL.

V is TRBV12-3 or TRBV12-4 and J is TRBJ2-5, with D tentatively TRBD2 (6 bases). The germline V and J ends were trimmed by 1 base and 6 bases, with 18 bases remaining between them. The CDR3 sequence is 16 residues long. CDR3 protein: CASSLGSGLRRQTQYF. The CDR3 DNA sequence: TGTGCCAGCAGTTTAGGGTCGGGACTTCGGCGGCAGACCCAGTACTTC.

The genes are TRBV10-3 and TRBJ2-3; possible D gene TRBD2, 6 bases. Germline assignment: CDR1 ENHRY and CDR2 SYGVKD. Deletions cut 5 bases from V and 4 bases from J, with 10 bases between. This CDR3 has 13 amino acids. The DNA of the CDR3 is TGTGCCATCAGTTTTACTAGCCCAGATACGCAGTATTTT. This translates into CAISFTSPDTQYF.

The J gene is TRBJ2-7, the V gene TRBV19; D perhaps matches TRBD1 (5 bases). The CDR3 extends over 13 amino acids. V lost 6 bases and J lost 0, with 9 bases in between. Germline assignment: CDR1 LNHDA and CDR2 SQIVND (reference sequence). Written as DNA, the CDR3 is TGTGCCAGTAGGTCCCAGGGCTCCTACGAGCAGTACTTC. Amino acids: CASRSQGSYEQYF.

The V gene is TRBV5-1, the J gene TRBJ2-7, with 11 bases identical to TRBD2. This CDR3 has 16 amino acids. V trimming: 0 bases; J trimming: 6 bases; junction bases outside the gene matches: 8. The V gene's germline CDR1 is SGHRS and CDR2 YFSETQ. CDR3 protein: CASSLGLAGGRSEQYF. CDR3 in DNA: TGCGCCAGCAGCTTGGGGCTAGCGGGAGGTAGGAGCGAGCAGTACTTC.

This chain uses TRBV9 with TRBJ2-7; unclear D gene. The CDR3 sequence is 14 residues long. CDR1 and CDR2 from the germline V gene are SGDLS and YYNGEE. V was cut by 4 bases and J by 7 bases, with 18 bases left in between. The CDR3 DNA is TGTGCCAGCAGCTCCTCGTCAGGACGGGTTGAGCAGTACTTC. The encoded protein is CASSSSSGRVEQYF.

CDR3 sequence: CASSYILPPSEQFF. The CDR3, as DNA: TGTGCCAGCAGTTACATACTACCACCCAGTGAGCAGTTCTTC. The V call is TRBV6-5, the J call TRBJ2-1; unclear D gene. CDR3 length equals 14 residues. V lost 2 bases and J 9 bases, leaving 14 bases between the germline ends. Germline lookup yields CDR1 MNHEY and CDR2 SVGAGI.

The V call is TRBV5-1, the J call TRBJ2-3; 13 bases line up with TRBD2. Germline CDR1 reads SGHRS; CDR2 reads YFSETQ. This CDR3 contains 17 residues. The ends lost 0 bases at V and 2 bases at J; junction bases unmatched: 3. The CDR3 protein is CASSLELAGGSTDTQYF. The CDR3 nucleotides read TGCGCCAGCAGCTTGGAACTAGCGGGGGGGTCCACAGATACGCAGTATTTT.

This clonotype was counted ten times or more. The rearrangement uses TRBV7-8 and TRBJ1-5, with D perhaps TRBD1 (6 bases). This CDR3 spans 15 amino acids. V lost 3 bases and J lost 7, with 16 bases in between. Germline CDR1 SGHVS, CDR2 FQNEAQ. For the CDR3, the DNA is TGTGCCAGCAGCTTGCCGGGGGGGCTTGGGCAGCCCCAGCATTTT. It translates to CASSLPGGLGQPQHF.

This clonotype was counted only a few times. This chain connects TRBV15 to TRBJ1-5; no reliable D call. The CDR3 contains 13 residues. The germline CDR1 and CDR2 sequences are LNHNV and YYDKDF (reference sequence). Deletions cut 6 bases from V and 2 bases from J, with 8 bases between. In DNA form, the CDR3 reads TGTGCCACCAGTGGTCTCGGCAATCAGCCCCAGCATTTT. Its translation is CATSGLGNQPQHF.

This clonotype was detected many times. V gene TRBV10-3 combines with J gene TRBJ1-3; D is unclear. The germline CDR1 and CDR2 sequences are ENHRY and SYGVKD. V was trimmed by 11 bases and J by 3 bases, leaving 14 bases between them. CDR3 length equals 13 residues. The CDR3 loop reads CAARGEVGNTIYF. Written as DNA, the CDR3 is TGTGCCGCTCGCGGAGAAGTTGGAAACACCATATATTTT.

The CDR3 nucleotides are TGTGCCAGCTCACCACCAATTGGAGACTCCATCTTATATGAGCAGTTCTTC. Its translation is CASSPPIGDSILYEQFF. This rearrangement joins TRBV18 to TRBJ2-1; D is ambiguous. Trimming left V 0 bases short and J 8 bases short, with 20 bases between. Germline CDR1 reads KGHSH; CDR2 reads LQKENI. The CDR3 has 17 amino acids.

The chain joins TRBV20-1 to TRBJ2-3; 9 bases map to TRBD2. Germline V lookup: CDR1 DFQATT, CDR2 SNEGSKA (reference sequence). The CDR3 loop spans 16 amino acids. V trimming: 1 base; J trimming: 0 bases; junction bases outside the gene matches: 5. The CDR3 DNA is TGCAGTGCTAGAGGGACTAGCGTTCCCAGCACAGATACGCAGTATTTT. Protein product: CSARGTSVPSTDTQYF.

The sample holds a few counts of this clonotype. V and J are TRBV20-1 and TRBJ1-1; TRBD1 matches 9 bases. The CDR3 consists of 13 residues. Germline V gives CDR1 DFQATT, CDR2 SNEGSKA (reference sequence). Unmatched junction bases numbered 5, after V lost 4 bases and J lost 5 bases. CDR3 amino acids: CSATTGGGTEAFF. The CDR3 region has the DNA TGCAGTGCTACGACAGGGGGAGGAACTGAAGCTTTCTTT.

A few counts support this clonotype. J is TRBJ2-7 and V is TRBV2, with D possibly being TRBD2 (6 bases). Germline V gene lookup returns CDR1 SNHLY and CDR2 FYNNEI. The CDR3 runs 15 residues. With 6 bases removed from V and 7 bases from J, the gap between germline ends came to 22 bases. CDR3 sequence: CASRGRGTGVEEQYF. The CDR3 DNA sequence: TGTGCCAGCAGGGGGAGAGGAACGGGAGTAGAAGAGCAGTACTTC.

Here the CDR3 reads CSARVPNTGELFF. Here the CDR3 DNA reads TGCAGTGCTAGAGTTCCGAACACCGGGGAGCTGTTTTTT. The chain carries TRBV20-1 and TRBJ2-2; D ambiguous. Trimming cost V 1 base and J 0 bases, with 3 bases left between them. The CDR3 length is 13 residues. Germline CDR1 and CDR2: DFQATT and SNEGSKA (reference sequence).

The chain employs TRBV7-8 and TRBJ1-2; D is unresolved. From germline, CDR1 is SGHVS and CDR2 FQNEAQ. CDR3 length equals 14 residues. Trimming shortened V by 2 bases and J by 7 bases, and 14 bases separated the two germline ends. In DNA form, the CDR3 reads TGTGCCAGCAGCTTATTTACGGCAGCGGGTGGCTACACCTTC. Encoded protein: CASSLFTAAGGYTF.

This clonotype was counted between two and nine times. J is TRBJ2-7 and V is TRBV28; 8 positions match TRBD2. Looked up from germline, CDR1 is MDHEN and CDR2 is SYDVKM. V trimming: 8 bases; J trimming: 2 bases; junction bases outside the gene matches: 11. The CDR3 sequence is 15 residues long. CDR3 nucleotides: TGTGCCAGCTCCTCCCCAGCGGGAGAGGCCTACGAGCAGTACTTC. This translates into CASSSPAGEAYEQYF.